This T cell receptor (beta chain) was sequenced in a study of blood T cell repertoires in COVID-19. Study context: The samples span acute and convalescent COVID-19 from the United States, Italy and Spain. The cDNA or gDNA used as material had been derived from T cells, B-cell-depleted T cells, or PBMCs.

Study processing details: Estimated nucleated cell counts came from reference gene primer amplification. Repertoires were generated with immunoSEQ multiplex PCR, while TCRdb's copy carries only in-frame clones and drops some. That table furnishes V, J and clone size, whereas the DNA furnished D and trimming. The repertoire consists of 150,000 or so clones, with around 80% occurring once and the leading ten covering over 12%. This clone has a handful of counts. This CDR3 contains 14 residues. CDR1 and CDR2 (germline): KGHSH, LQKENI. After removal of 5 bases from V and 2 bases from J, the junction contained 5 bases not matched to a gene.

V and J are TRBV18 and TRBJ1-2; 7 bases align to TRBD1. The sequence derives from a human donor with acute or convalescent COVID-19. The donor label of this sample is uncertain. The source material was peripheral blood. Written as DNA, the CDR3 is TGTGCCAGCTCATCGACAGGGACCAACTATGGCTACACCTTC. This translates into CASSSTGTNYGYTF.